Shown below are 3 T cell receptor beta chains from a single sample sequenced in a study of cytomegalovirus exposure and HLA in healthy donors. Amplification used 60 Vbeta primers and 13 Jbeta primers. Assay: immunoSEQ multiplex PCR; the TCRdb copy retains only in-frame clones and omits some. The data contain about 150,000 clones, around 80% of them singletons. The specimen sequenced was PBMCs. The receptors were gathered from a woman between 40 and 55 years old in good health and CMV-seropositive.

In DNA, the CDR3 is TGTGCCAGCAGTCCACCAGGACTAGCGGGGGGGTCTCAGTTCTTC. Translated, it gives CASSPPGLAGGSQFF. The chain employs TRBV28 and TRBJ2-1, with TRBD2 matching 15 bases. The CDR3 covers 15 residues. V trimming: 5 bases; J trimming: 13 bases; junction bases outside the gene matches: 9. The germline V gene encodes CDR1 MDHEN and CDR2 SYDVKM.

The rearrangement joins TRBV6-6 to TRBJ2-4; TRBD2 matches at 7 bases. The CDR3 spans 14 residues. Germline CDR1 MNHNY, CDR2 SVGAGI (reference sequence). Unmatched junction bases numbered 4, after V lost 3 bases and J lost 5 bases. CDR3 nucleotides: TGTGCCAGCAGTTATCGGGGGGAGGAAAACATTCAGTACTTC. It encodes CASSYRGEENIQYF.

For the CDR3, the DNA is TGCGCCAGCAGCTTCACAGGAAGATACAATGAGCAGTTCTTC. Its protein product is CASSFTGRYNEQFF. The genes are TRBV5-1 and TRBJ2-1, with D perhaps TRBD1 (5 bases). Germline CDR1 reads SGHRS; CDR2 reads YFSETQ. The CDR3 has 14 amino acids. Trimming shortened V by 2 bases and J by 4 bases, and 10 bases separated the two germline ends.